One sample yielded the 26 T cell receptor beta chains listed below, sequenced in a study of CD8+ T cells in alopecia areata. Following extraction, RNA underwent reverse transcription to cDNA, which served as the sequencing template. The data were produced by immunoSEQ multiplex PCR, yet TCRdb's version contains in-frame clones alone and is incomplete. This sample carries approximately 280,000 clones, none of them present only once. Cells from pooled cutaneous lymph nodes were sorted by CD4, CD8alpha, NKG2D, NKG2ACE and other markers. Sequencing was done on a sample of CD4+ T cells sorted from a lymph node. Receptor source: a C3H/HeJ mouse with alopecia areata. Mouse strain MHC haplotype: H2-k.

This clone has just a few counts. Any gene name here is a mouse gene name. The CDR3 end lies 4 residues beyond the end of the read and is filled in from the germline J gene. The chain has TRBV2 and TRBJ2-1; D might be TRBD1 (5 bases). The CDR3 consists of 14 residues. The germline V gene has CDR1 LGHNA and CDR2 YSYQKL. Trimming cost V 4 bases and J 3 bases, with 10 bases left between them. The part of the CDR3 DNA that was read is TGTGCCAGCAGCCCCCAGGGAGCCTATGCT. Amino acids: CASSPQGAYA. The complete CDR3 sequence is CASSPQGAYAEQFF.

With regard to this clone: Gene names and germline match the mouse. CDR3: CTCSADRLYEQYF. The DNA read from the CDR3 is TGCACCTGCAGTGCAGACAGACTCTAT. V is TRBV1 and J is TRBJ2-7, with unresolved D. The read ends 4 residues before the CDR3 terminus; that terminus is restored from the germline J gene. Trimming removed 0 bases from V and 3 bases from J, with 6 bases in between. The V gene's germline CDR1 is NSQYPW and CDR2 LRSPGD (reference sequence). The CDR3 spans 13 residues. The full variable domain, in which reference TRBV1 and TRBJ2-7 provide the parts outside the CDR3, is VTLLEQNPRWRLVPRGQAVNLRCILKNSQYPWMSWYQQDLQKQLQWLFTLRSPGDKEVKSLPGADYLATRVTDTELRLQVANMSQGRTLYCTCSADRLYEQYFGPGTRLTVL.

As to this clone: Mouse names are used for the genes. The read falls 4 residues short of the CDR3 end, and the missing part is taken from the germline J gene. The chain couples TRBV13-1 to TRBJ1-1; TRBD1 might be the D (6 bases). The CDR3 totals 14 residues. Germline CDR1 reads NSHNY; CDR2 reads SYGAGN. V gave up 7 bases and J gave up 0 bases, with 13 bases separating them. The covered CDR3 bases are TGTGCCAGCCGTACGGGACAAGCAAACACA. Protein sequence: CASRTGQANT. The CDR3 in full is CASRTGQANTEVFF.

Remarks on this clone: Gene names refer to mouse genes. The CDR3 is cut off 4 residues early in the read; its end comes from the germline J gene. This chain uses TRBV19 with TRBJ2-2, with TRBD2 matching over 10 bases. Trimming at V came to 0 bases and at J to 0 bases, leaving 2 bases not matched to a gene. Germline CDR1 reads FNHDT; CDR2 reads SITEND (reference sequence). This CDR3 spans 17 amino acids. The CDR3 is CASSIVGTGANTGQLYF. The sequenced part of the CDR3 DNA is TGTGCCAGCAGTATAGTGGGGACTGGGGCAAACACCGGG.

As to this clone: Mouse names are used for the genes. The read terminates 4 residues before the CDR3 end, so the remaining end is supplied by the germline J gene. V usage is TRBV5 and J usage is TRBJ2-2, with 10 bases aligning to TRBD2. CDR1 is LGHNA and CDR2 is YNLKQL in the germline V gene (reference sequence). V gave up 4 bases and J gave up 1 base; unmatched junction bases: 3. The length of the CDR3 is 16 residues. CDR3 in amino acids: CASSPWGGLNTGQLYF. The covered CDR3 bases are TGTGCCAGCAGCCCCTGGGGGGGCCTAAACACCGGG.

To note about this clone: Genes and germline come from the mouse. The read falls 4 residues short of the CDR3 end, and the missing part is taken from the germline J gene. This sequence joins TRBV5 and TRBJ2-1, with TRBD2 matching 9 bases. CDR1 LGHNA and CDR2 YNLKQL come from the germline V gene (reference sequence). V was pared by 2 bases and J by 3 bases, with 2 bases of the junction left unmatched. The CDR3 has 15 residues. CDR3 bases read: TGTGCCAGCAGCCAACTGGGGGGGACCTATGCT. It yields the protein CASSQLGGTYA. The complete CDR3 protein is CASSQLGGTYAEQFF.

The sample holds a few counts of this clone. Gene labels here are mouse ones. Sequencing ends 4 residues short of the CDR3 end; the germline J gene provides the rest. The V call is TRBV19, the J call TRBJ2-2; D gene unclear. Trimming pared 5 bases from V and 0 bases from J, leaving 11 bases between. Germline V gene lookup returns CDR1 FNHDT and CDR2 SITEND (reference sequence). The CDR3 runs 15 residues. The CDR3 DNA, read in part, is TGTGCCAGCAGCATCCCCACACCAAACACCGGG. Amino acid sequence: CASSIPTPNTG. The whole CDR3 region reads CASSIPTPNTGQLYF.

In this sample, this clone turned up a few times. The gene names given are mouse names. The read finishes 4 residues shy of the CDR3 end, and the germline J gene is used to complete it. The chain combines TRBV13-2 with TRBJ1-2; D gene uncertain. V gave up 0 bases and J gave up 4 bases, with 10 bases separating them. Germline V CDR1 and CDR2: NNHNN, SYGAGS (reference sequence). The CDR3 runs to 14 residues. This chain's CDR3 is CASGDGGDSSDYTF. The DNA read from the CDR3 is TGTGCCAGCGGTGATGGTGGGGATAGCTCC.

This clone was counted a few times. A much more abundant neighbour one base away suggests this may be a read error. The genes and germline here are from mouse. The CDR3 end falls 4 residues outside the read, so it is completed with the germline J gene. This same CDR3 is encoded by further DNA sequences in the sample. The chain joins TRBV13-3 to TRBJ2-7; TRBD2 matches 9 bases. CDR1 NNHDY and CDR2 SYVADS come from the germline V gene. This CDR3 is 13 amino acids long. With V trimmed by 3 bases and J by 3 bases, 1 base remained unmatched. Incomplete CDR3 DNA: TGTGCCAGCAGTGTGACTGGGGGCTAT. Residues: CASSVTGGY. The full CDR3 protein is CASSVTGGYEQYF.

Concerning this clone itself: The gene names given are mouse names. The read is 4 residues too short to cover the CDR3 end, so that end is filled in from the germline J gene. The rearrangement uses TRBV14 and TRBJ2-3; maybe TRBD2 (5 bases). From germline, CDR1 is SGHDT and CDR2 FRDEAV. This CDR3 comprises 14 residues. V lost 5 bases and J lost 0, with 10 bases in between. The CDR3 DNA, read in part, is TGTGCCAGCAGAAACTGGACGAGTGCAGAA. Its translation is CASRNWTSAE. The whole CDR3 is CASRNWTSAETLYF.

The sample holds a few counts of this clone. All gene names here are mouse names. The read finishes 4 residues shy of the CDR3 end, and the germline J gene is used to complete it. This chain links TRBV13-3 with TRBJ2-3, with TRBD1 as a possible D gene (5 bases). The V end was cut by 1 base, the J end by 3 bases, with 9 bases between. This CDR3 has 14 residues. Per the germline V gene, CDR1 is NNHDY and CDR2 is SYVADS. CDR3 bases read: TGTGCCAGCAGTGATCCCCAGGGAGCAGAA. It specifies CASSDPQGAE. The CDR3 as a whole reads CASSDPQGAETLYF.

A few counts support this clone. The germline and genes are mouse ones. The missing CDR3 end, 4 residues past where the read stops, is filled in from the germline J gene. V and J are TRBV13-3 and TRBJ2-5, with 7 bases identical to TRBD1. This CDR3 has 14 residues. CDR1 and CDR2 from the germline V gene are NNHDY and SYVADS. The chain's CDR3 is CASSDAGQTDTQYF. The sequenced part of the CDR3 DNA is TGTGCCAGCAGTGATGCGGGACAGACAGAC.

Details on this clone: Germline and genes: mouse. The CDR3 is cut off 4 residues early in the read; its end comes from the germline J gene. The genes are TRBV19 and TRBJ2-7; 10 nucleotides align to TRBD2. Losses at the gene ends were 5 bases for V and 0 bases for J; bases not matched to a gene: 5. The CDR3 extends over 15 amino acids. Per germline, CDR1 FNHDT and CDR2 SITEND (reference sequence). CDR3 sequence reads: CASSLTGGDSYEQYF. The part of the CDR3 DNA that was read is TGTGCCAGCAGCTTAACTGGGGGGGACTCCTAT.

This clone turned up a few times. Each gene name is a mouse one. With the read ending 4 residues before the CDR3 end, the germline J gene is used to fill in that end. The J gene is TRBJ2-7, the V gene TRBV5, with D perhaps TRBD2 (6 bases). V lost 5 bases to trimming and J lost 3 bases, with 11 bases between them. This CDR3 comprises 13 residues. The V gene's germline CDR1 is LGHNA and CDR2 YNLKQL (reference sequence). The sequenced part of the CDR3 DNA is TGTGCCAGCAGCTACTGGGTTGGCTAT. It translates to CASSYWVGY. The CDR3 in its entirety is CASSYWVGYEQYF.

This clone showed up just a few times. Germline and genes: mouse. Coverage ceases 4 residues before the CDR3 finishes, and the germline J gene fills in the end. Other DNA variants within this sample encode the same CDR3. The chain employs TRBV12-1 and TRBJ2-3, with 11 bases fitting TRBD2. The CDR3 sequence is 15 residues long. Germline CDR1 is SGHSN and CDR2 is HYEKVE. J was trimmed by 1 base and V by 1 base; bases with no gene match: 0. CDR3 DNA (partial): TGTGCCAGCTCTCTGACTGGGGGGGGTGCAGAA. Translated, it gives CASSLTGGGAE. The CDR3 reads in full as CASSLTGGGAETLYF. Using reference TRBV12-1 and TRBJ2-3 for the parts outside the CDR3, the full variable domain is DSGVVQSPRHIIKEKGGRSVLTCIPISGHSNVVWYQQTLGKELKFLIQHYEKVERDKGFLPSRFSVQQFDDYHSEMNMSALELEDSAMYFCASSLTGGGAETLYFGSGTRLTVL.

This clone was counted many times. Mouse germline and gene names are used. The read terminates 3 residues ahead of where the CDR3 ends, so the germline J gene completes it. This sample includes further DNA sequences coding for the same CDR3. The gene calls are TRBV19 and TRBJ1-6, with 8 bases aligning to TRBD1. TRBJ1-6 is identified as an open reading frame with a role that is uncertain. J was trimmed by 4 bases and V by 4 bases; bases with no gene match: 1. The V gene's germline CDR1 is FNHDT and CDR2 SITEND (reference sequence). The CDR3 totals 14 residues. The CDR3 protein is CASSRQGYNSPLYF. Partial CDR3 DNA: TGTGCCAGCAGTCGACAGGGGTATAATTCGCCC.

This clone was detected only a few times. Gene names are the mouse ones. Read sequence stops 4 residues before the CDR3 end, and the germline J gene provides the missing end. V and J are TRBV13-1 and TRBJ2-1; 11 nucleotides line up with TRBD2. This CDR3 is 13 amino acids long. Germline V gene sequence: CDR1 NSHNY, CDR2 SYGAGN. Trimming at V came to 6 bases and at J to 5 bases, leaving 1 base not matched to a gene. The CDR3 loop is CASKGLGDAEQFF. Incomplete CDR3 DNA: TGTGCCAGCAAGGGACTGGGGGATGCT.

This clone has a handful of counts. Any gene name here is a mouse gene name. The read ends 4 residues shy of where the CDR3 ends; the end is completed using the germline J gene. The chain couples TRBV1 to TRBJ1-1; tentatively, D is TRBD1 (6 bases). This CDR3 spans 12 amino acids. The ends were cut back, 4 bases at V and 4 bases at J, with 7 bases in the middle. Germline loops: CDR1 NSQYPW, CDR2 LRSPGD (reference sequence). The CDR3 region is CTCSVQGTEVFF. The covered CDR3 bases are TGCACCTGCAGTGTACAGGGCACA. The full variable domain, its missing parts supplied by reference TRBV1 and TRBJ1-1, is VTLLEQNPRWRLVPRGQAVNLRCILKNSQYPWMSWYQQDLQKQLQWLFTLRSPGDKEVKSLPGADYLATRVTDTELRLQVANMSQGRTLYCTCSVQGTEVFFGKGTRLTVV.

In the case of this clone: Germline and genes here are mouse. The CDR3 end lies 4 residues beyond the end of the read and is filled in from the germline J gene. This chain uses TRBV16 with TRBJ1-1, with 8 nucleotides matching TRBD1. The CDR3 spans 16 residues. J lost 4 bases, V lost 0 bases, and 7 bases had no gene match. Per the germline V gene, CDR1 is SGHSA and CDR2 is FRNQAP. The CDR3 sequence is CASSLDRGQEGTEVFF. The CDR3 DNA, read in part, is TGTGCAAGCAGCTTAGACAGGGGGCAGGAGGGCACA.

For this clone: Germline and genes here are mouse. The part of the CDR3 DNA that was read is TGTGCCTGGAGTCTAGCAGGGAATAATTCGCCC. It encodes CAWSLAGNNSP. The CDR3, in full, reads CAWSLAGNNSPLYF. The chain recombines TRBV31 with TRBJ1-6; TRBD1 might be the D (5 bases). The sequence runs out 3 residues before the end of the CDR3; the remainder is reconstructed from the germline J gene. TRBJ1-6 is filed as an ORF, its function uncertain. The CDR3 length is 14 residues. In germline, CDR1 is GKSSPN, CDR2 SITVG. Trimming left V 0 bases short and J 5 bases short, with 8 bases between.

This clone was counted at least ten times. These gene names are mouse names. The sequence runs out 4 residues before the end of the CDR3; the remainder is reconstructed from the germline J gene. This chain joins TRBV29 and TRBJ1-2, with 8 nucleotides matching TRBD1. The ends lost 2 bases at V and 4 bases at J; junction bases unmatched: 6. CDR1 MSHET and CDR2 SYDVDS come from the germline V gene. This CDR3 comprises 15 residues. The part of the CDR3 DNA that was read is TGTGCTAGCAGTTTACAGGGGGCGCTGAGCTCC. Amino acid sequence: CASSLQGALSS. The CDR3 reads in full as CASSLQGALSSDYTF.

Notes on this clone: The listed genes are named as in mouse. The read ends 4 residues before the CDR3 terminus; that terminus is restored from the germline J gene. The J gene is TRBJ2-7, the V gene TRBV19; D uncertain. V gave up 5 bases and J gave up 2 bases, with 8 bases separating them. The V gene's germline CDR1 is FNHDT and CDR2 SITEND (reference sequence). This CDR3 region has 12 residues. The CDR3 sequence is CASRPQTYEQYF. The DNA read from the CDR3 is TGTGCCAGCAGACCACAGACCTAT.

Concerning this clone itself: Mouse gene names apply. The CDR3 end is not reached by the read, which stops 4 residues before it; the germline J gene fills it in. This chain joins TRBV5 and TRBJ2-5, with a tentative D call TRBD1 (6 bases). This CDR3 spans 15 amino acids. Germline values: CDR1 LGHNA, CDR2 YNLKQL (reference sequence). Trimming took 0 bases from V and 3 from J, leaving 10 bases between them. CDR3 protein: CASSQDRDKQDTQYF. CDR3 bases read: TGTGCCAGCAGCCAAGATCGGGACAAACAAGAC.

This clone occurred a few times. Here the gene names and germline are mouse. The read is 4 residues too short to cover the CDR3 end, so that end is filled in from the germline J gene. J is TRBJ2-1 and V is TRBV31, with 9 bases lining up with TRBD2. Germline CDR1 is GKSSPN and CDR2 is SITVG. CDR3 size: 14 residues. V lost 3 bases and J lost 5; bases outside the gene matches: 5. CDR3 in amino acids: CAWSVGGRDAEQFF. The CDR3 bases that were read are TGTGCCTGGAGCGTGGGGGGGCGCGATGCT.

As for this clone: Mouse names are used for the genes. The chain's CDR3 is CASSDAWRDSPLYF. The part of the CDR3 DNA that was read is TGTGCCAGCAGTGATGCATGGAGGGATTCGCCC. This chain connects TRBV13-3 to TRBJ1-6; D is uncertain. The read ends 3 residues early relative to the CDR3; the germline J gene fills the gap. TRBJ1-6 is annotated as an ORF whose role is uncertain. This CDR3 contains 14 residues. The V gene's germline CDR1 is NNHDY and CDR2 SYVADS. V was cut by 0 bases and J by 8 bases, with 9 bases left in between.

A note on this clone: The genes are named according to mouse. Sequencing ends 4 residues short of the CDR3 end; the germline J gene provides the rest. This specimen includes other DNA sequences encoding the same CDR3. V gene TRBV5 combines with J gene TRBJ2-5; 10 positions agree with TRBD1. The CDR3 has 15 amino acids. Germline V gene sequence: CDR1 LGHNA, CDR2 YNLKQL (reference sequence). The CDR3 bases that were read are TGTGCCAGCAGCCAAGAGGGGACAGGGGAAGAC. Translated: CASSQEGTGED. The CDR3 in its entirety is CASSQEGTGEDTQYF.